This T cell receptor beta chain was identified during a study of blood T cell repertoires in COVID-19. Sequencing used immunoSEQ multiplex PCR; TCRdb keeps in-frame clones, though not all of them. The sample contains 88,000 or so clones, roughly 82% of which appear only once. CDR3 length: 18 residues. Looked up from germline, CDR1 is DFQATT and CDR2 is SNEGSKA (reference sequence). The junction had 13 bases not matched to a gene; V was cut back by 3 bases and J by 0 bases. The source of this sequence is an elderly man with acute or convalescent COVID-19. What was sequenced was peripheral blood. The chain combines TRBV20-1 with TRBJ1-3, with 8 bases aligning to TRBD1. In DNA form, the CDR3 reads TGCAGTGCTAGTCCCAGGGGGCGACGGAACCTCTCTGGAAACACCATATATTTT. Translating gives CSASPRGRRNLSGNTIYF.